Listed below are T cell receptor beta chains from one sample, sequenced in a study of blood T cells in healthy people across ages. Via MiXCR, TCRdb re-called the 5' RACE reads, giving one row per CDR3 protein. Here the sample spans 1,500,000 or so distinct CDR3 sequences, around 40% being singletons. Source material: blood. The receptors shown here come from a woman aged 18-29 years in good health. Each CDR3 is given with its conserved first and last residue. D genes are given only for firm matches. For some rows the clone size is stated as once, few or many, or as a class when expanded; others skip it.

TRBV6-2/TRBV6-3,TRBD1,few,TRBJ2-7,CASSTWTGNYEQYF,TGTGCCAGCAGTACATGGACAGGGAATTACGAGCAGTACTTC
TRBV3-1,.,.,TRBJ2-7,CASSPAEGGYEQYF,TGTGCCAGCAGCCCGGCGGAGGGTGGCTACGAGCAGTACTTC
TRBV11-2,.,few,TRBJ2-4,CASSSWVGKNIQYF,TGTGCCAGCAGCTCGTGGGTAGGGAAAAACATTCAGTACTTC
TRBV29-1,TRBD2,few,TRBJ2-3,CSGGGTSGYTDTQYF,TGCAGCGGGGGAGGGACTAGCGGCTACACAGATACGCAGTATTTT
TRBV7-2,TRBD2,once,TRBJ2-1,CASSSGTTAYIEQFF,TGTGCCAGCAGCTCAGGGACTACAGCCTACATTGAGCAGTTCTTC
TRBV4-3,TRBD1,few,TRBJ2-3,CASSARQGFSTDTQYF,TGCGCCAGCAGCGCCAGACAGGGTTTTAGCACAGATACGCAGTATTTT
TRBV6-5,.,.,TRBJ1-5,CASSYSNNQPQHF,TGTGCCAGCAGTTACTCCAACAATCAGCCCCAGCATTTT
TRBV2,.,.,TRBJ1-2,CASSEVTSGYTF,TGTGCCAGCAGTGAAGTGACGAGCGGCTACACCTTC
TRBV29-1,TRBD1,.,TRBJ1-4,CSALTGGSEKLFF,TGCAGCGCCCTGACAGGGGGGTCTGAAAAACTGTTTTTT
TRBV20-1,.,.,TRBJ2-7,CSARDTSDRGGRPPEIDGQYF,TGCAGTGCTAGAGACACCTCCGACAGGGGCGGGAGGCCCCCGGAAATTGATGGCCAGTACTTC
TRBV29-1,TRBD1,many,TRBJ2-4,CSVAPDRGNIQYF,TGCAGCGTTGCCCCTGACAGGGGAAACATTCAGTACTTC
TRBV7-2,TRBD1,few,TRBJ2-7,CASSFIRGSYEQYF,TGTGCCAGCAGCTTCATCAGGGGGTCCTACGAGCAGTACTTC
TRBV7-9,TRBD1,.,TRBJ1-2,CASSLAAGGGIYGYTF,TGTGCCAGCAGCTTAGCTGCAGGGGGAGGGATCTATGGCTACACCTTC
TRBV6-2/TRBV6-3,TRBD1,.,TRBJ2-7,CASSLSRTGGGEQYF,TGTGCCAGCAGTCTATCAAGGACAGGCGGTGGGGAGCAGTACTTC
TRBV12-3/TRBV12-4,.,few,TRBJ2-3,CASGGLEGDQYF,TGTGCCAGTGGGGGGCTAGAGGGAGATCAGTATTTT
TRBV7-7,.,once,TRBJ2-1,CASSFRLGDYNEQFF,TGTGCCAGCAGCTTTAGACTAGGGGACTACAATGAGCAGTTCTTC
TRBV29-1,.,many,TRBJ2-5,CSVQRVLRQETQYF,TGCAGCGTTCAGAGGGTTTTACGCCAAGAGACCCAGTACTTC
TRBV2,TRBD1,.,TRBJ2-1,CASGQGFYNEQFF,TGTGCCAGCGGACAGGGGTTCTACAATGAGCAGTTCTTC
TRBV29-1,TRBD1,few,TRBJ1-1,CSVNTGTGVWEAFF,TGCAGCGTTAACACCGGGACAGGGGTTTGGGAAGCTTTCTTT
TRBV2,TRBD2,.,TRBJ2-1,CASRRAGGGEQFF,TGTGCCAGCAGACGAGCGGGGGGTGGTGAGCAGTTCTTC
TRBV24-1,.,.,TRBJ1-5,CATSRGVDSNQPQHF,TGTGCCACCAGTCGAGGGGTCGATAGCAATCAGCCCCAGCATTTT
TRBV5-5,.,few,TRBJ2-2,CASSLRQVNTGELFF,TGTGCCAGCAGCTTACGACAGGTGAACACCGGGGAGCTGTTTTTT
TRBV6-2/TRBV6-3,TRBD1,.,TRBJ2-5,CASSYSATGAETQYF,TGTGCCAGCAGTTACTCGGCGACAGGGGCAGAGACCCAGTACTTC
TRBV4-1,TRBD2,.,TRBJ2-3,CASSYGTSGGNLDTQYF,TGCGCCAGCAGCTACGGGACTAGCGGGGGGAACTTAGATACGCAGTATTTT
TRBV20-1,.,few,TRBJ1-2,CSARDWPGTFPHNYGYTF,TGCAGTGCTAGAGATTGGCCAGGGACCTTTCCCCATAACTATGGCTACACCTTC
TRBV7-2,.,.,TRBJ2-1,CASSMAEKPYNEQFF,TGTGCCAGCAGCATGGCTGAAAAGCCCTACAATGAGCAGTTCTTC
TRBV12-3/TRBV12-4,TRBD2,.,TRBJ2-3,CASIVGGTDTQYF,TGTGCCAGCATTGTGGGGGGGACAGATACGCAGTATTTT
TRBV6-5,.,.,TRBJ2-7,CASSLQVSSYNEQYF,TGTGCCAGCAGTTTACAGGTCAGCTCCTACAATGAGCAGTACTTC
TRBV5-1,.,few,TRBJ1-2,CASSFLDREDGYTF,TGCGCCAGCAGCTTCCTGGACCGGGAAGATGGCTACACCTTC
TRBV11-3,TRBD2,.,TRBJ2-3,CASSLRVAGTTDTQYF,TGTGCCAGCAGCTTAAGAGTAGCGGGGACCACAGATACGCAGTATTTT
TRBV6-5,.,.,TRBJ2-1,CASSRRGPYNEQFF,TGTGCCAGCAGCCGACGAGGGCCCTACAATGAGCAGTTCTTC
TRBV9,.,.,TRBJ1-2,CASSVGPEGYTF,TGTGCCAGCAGCGTGGGGCCGGAGGGCTACACCTTC
TRBV19,.,.,TRBJ2-6,CASTGLQANVLTF,TGTGCCAGTACCGGTCTCCAGGCCAACGTCCTGACTTTC
TRBV28,.,few,TRBJ1-2,CASSAQNRYYGYTF,TGTGCCAGCAGTGCGCAAAACAGATACTATGGCTACACCTTC
TRBV2,.,few,TRBJ2-7,CASSRIRTDFPYEQYF,TGTGCCAGCAGTCGTATTAGGACAGATTTTCCCTACGAGCAGTACTTC
TRBV3-1,.,.,TRBJ1-2,CVSSQEMLYGYTF,TGTGTCAGCAGCCAAGAGATGTTGTATGGCTACACCTTC
TRBV12-3/TRBV12-4,.,.,TRBJ1-3,CASRGQFSGNTIYF,TGTGCCAGCAGAGGACAGTTCTCTGGAAACACCATATATTTT
TRBV29-1,TRBD1,.,TRBJ2-5,CSACTRQGAWEQYF,TGCAGCGCTTGTACGAGACAGGGGGCCTGGGAGCAGTACTTC
TRBV12-3/TRBV12-4,TRBD2,.,TRBJ2-3,CASTPGLAGNTDTQYF,TGTGCCAGCACTCCGGGACTAGCGGGAAACACAGATACGCAGTATTTT
TRBV20-1,.,.,TRBJ2-4,CSASPLIGEGKVAKNIQYF,TGCAGTGCTAGCCCCCTTATTGGTGAAGGGAAGGTGGCCAAAAACATTCAGTACTTC
TRBV4-1,TRBD1,.,TRBJ1-4,CASSLVGGLLFF,TGCGCCAGCAGCTTGGTAGGGGGCCTTTTGTTTTTT
TRBV29-1,.,few,TRBJ1-1,CSVIRNTEAFF,TGCAGCGTAATTAGGAACACTGAAGCTTTCTTT
TRBV9,TRBD2,.,TRBJ2-3,CASSEGLARDTQYF,TGTGCCAGCAGCGAGGGACTAGCAAGGGATACGCAGTATTTT
TRBV11-2,.,.,TRBJ1-2,CASSFDANCGYTF,TGTGCCAGCAGCTTCGACGCGAACTGTGGCTACACCTTC
TRBV6-2/TRBV6-3,.,.,TRBJ1-5,CASSYGDGLGPQHF,TGTGCCAGCAGTTACGGGGACGGCCTTGGGCCCCAGCATTTT
TRBV6-5,.,once,TRBJ2-3,CASSPDHSMNTQYF,TGTGCCAGCAGTCCGGACCACTCCATGAATACGCAGTATTTT
TRBV29-1,TRBD2,few,TRBJ2-1,CSPRLAGVLNEQFF,TGCAGCCCAAGGCTAGCGGGAGTATTGAATGAGCAGTTCTTC
TRBV20-1,.,many,TRBJ2-5,CTGLQGGETQYF,TGCACCGGGCTACAAGGGGGTGAGACCCAGTACTTC
TRBV7-2,.,few,TRBJ1-2,CASSPRTVFTNYGYTF,TGTGCCAGCAGCCCTCGGACAGTGTTCACTAACTATGGCTACACCTTC
TRBV5-1,TRBD2,few,TRBJ2-1,CASSLWRGGSYNEQFF,TGCGCCAGCAGCTTGTGGCGGGGGGGGAGCTACAATGAGCAGTTCTTC
TRBV6-5,.,.,TRBJ2-7,CASSYSRDSYEQYF,TGTGCCAGCAGTTATTCCAGGGACTCCTACGAGCAGTACTTC
TRBV6-2/TRBV6-3,.,.,TRBJ2-2,CASSPLSGWTGELFF,TGTGCCAGCAGCCCCCTGTCGGGTTGGACCGGGGAGCTGTTTTTT
TRBV7-3,.,few,TRBJ2-1,CASSVRDSSVEQFF,TGTGCCAGCAGCGTCCGGGACTCCTCGGTTGAGCAGTTCTTC